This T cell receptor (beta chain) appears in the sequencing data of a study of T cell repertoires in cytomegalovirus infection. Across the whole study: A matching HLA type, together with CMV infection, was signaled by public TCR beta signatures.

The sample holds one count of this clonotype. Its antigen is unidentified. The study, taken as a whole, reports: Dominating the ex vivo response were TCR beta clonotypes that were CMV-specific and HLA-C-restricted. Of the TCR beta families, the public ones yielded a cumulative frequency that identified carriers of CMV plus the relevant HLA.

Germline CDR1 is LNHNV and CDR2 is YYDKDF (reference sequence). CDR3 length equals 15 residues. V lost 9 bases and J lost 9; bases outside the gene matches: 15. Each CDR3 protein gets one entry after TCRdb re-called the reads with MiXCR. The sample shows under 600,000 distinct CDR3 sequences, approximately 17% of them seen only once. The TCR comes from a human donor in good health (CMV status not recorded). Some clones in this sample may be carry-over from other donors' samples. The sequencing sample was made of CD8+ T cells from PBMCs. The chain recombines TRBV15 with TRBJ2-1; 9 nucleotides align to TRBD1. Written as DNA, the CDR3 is TGTGCCACACTAACAGGGGGCGGTTTAGTAGGTGAGCAGTTCTTC. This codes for CATLTGGGLVGEQFF.